This T cell receptor (beta chain) was retrieved from a study of blood T cell repertoires in COVID-19. Study-wide background: Samples taken during acute and convalescent COVID-19 were collected in the United States, Italy and Spain.

Sequencing was performed with immunoSEQ multiplex PCR; in TCRdb, only in-frame clones are kept and a portion is missing. This table holds approximately 180,000 clones, 70% to 80% found once. This CDR3 region has 13 residues. CDR1 is SGHTA, CDR2 FQGTGA, per germline. V lost 5 bases, J lost 6 bases, and 6 bases stayed unmatched. The cohort comprised adults aged about 18 to 100 years residing in 20 to 30 US areas. The chain couples TRBV7-3 to TRBJ1-1, with 7 bases fitting TRBD1. Input material: PBMCs or T cells enriched from blood (not recorded which). The sequence was collected from a woman in her fifties or sixties who had recovered from COVID-19. DNA of the CDR3: TGTGCCAGCAGCCCACAGGGGAGGTCTGAAGCTTTCTTT. Its translation is CASSPQGRSEAFF.